These 11 T cell receptor beta chains were sequenced from one sample in a study of T cells in narcolepsy. Libraries were prepared by immunoSEQ multiplex PCR; TCRdb keeps only in-frame clonotypes and omits some of them. The data hold tens of thousands of clones, with more than 75% observed a single time. The sequenced sample consisted of CD45RA- memory CD4+ T cells from PBMCs. Receptor source: a human donor with narcolepsy.

This chain connects TRBV15 to TRBJ2-7; D might be TRBD1 or TRBD2, each matching 6 bases. The germline V gene has CDR1 LNHNV and CDR2 YYDKDF (reference sequence). Trimming removed 8 bases from V and 5 bases from J, with 16 bases in between. This CDR3 comprises 13 residues. The CDR3 sequence is CATSLGGWDEQYF. The CDR3 DNA follows: TGTGCCACCTCCTTAGGGGGGTGGGACGAGCAGTACTTC.

About this clone: This same CDR3 is encoded by further DNA sequences in the sample. The V call is TRBV6-5, the J call TRBJ1-1; D might be TRBD1 (5 bases). This CDR3 region has 14 residues. Germline V gene lookup returns CDR1 MNHEY and CDR2 SVGAGI. V lost 2 bases, J lost 3 bases, and 10 bases lay in between. This CDR3 reads CASSYRGGDTEAFF. DNA of the CDR3: TGTGCCAGCAGTTACAGGGGAGGAGACACTGAAGCTTTCTTT.

The table lists this clone with a few counts. The chain employs TRBV5-6 and TRBJ2-7; D is ambiguous. Deletions cut 2 bases from V and 2 bases from J, with 8 bases between. The CDR3 totals 13 residues. From germline, CDR1 is SGHDT and CDR2 YYEEEE. CDR3 bases: TGTGCCAGCAGCTTCCCTCACACCTACGAGCAGTACTTC. Residues: CASSFPHTYEQYF.

The rearrangement joins TRBV7-3 to TRBJ1-3, with 7 bases fitting TRBD1. CDR3 length equals 14 residues. The V segment lost 3 bases and the J segment 3 bases; nucleotides outside the gene matches: 2. CDR1 and CDR2 from the germline V gene are SGHTA and FQGTGA. CDR3 residues: CASSFAGGGNTIYF. The CDR3 DNA follows: TGTGCCAGCAGCTTCGCAGGGGGTGGAAACACCATATATTTT.

The chain has TRBV7-2 and TRBJ2-1; the match to TRBD2 covers 12 bases. The trim removed 5 bases at V and 4 bases at J, leaving 12 bases unmatched. The germline gives CDR1 SGHTA, CDR2 FQGNSA. The CDR3 consists of 18 residues. CDR3 nucleotides: TGTGCCAGCAGCGCGGGACTAGCGGGCCCTAGCGGGTACAATGAGCAGTTCTTC. Translating gives CASSAGLAGPSGYNEQFF.

The gene calls are TRBV7-2 and TRBJ2-1; 8 positions agree with TRBD2. Looked up from germline, CDR1 is SGHTA and CDR2 is FQGNSA. Trimming cost V 5 bases and J 15 bases; bases outside gene matches: 9. CDR3 length: 12 residues. The DNA for the CDR3 is TGTGCCAGCAGCCGCACCGGGACTAGATCGTTCTTC. This codes for CASSRTGTRSFF.

The chain recombines TRBV19 with TRBJ1-2; TRBD1 agrees at 8 bases. Trimming took 7 bases from V and 2 from J; bases not matched to a gene: 9. The CDR3 has 15 residues. CDR1 LNHDA and CDR2 SQIVND come from the germline V gene (reference sequence). In nucleotides, the CDR3 is TGTGCCAGTACGTATGACGGACAGGGAAACTATGGCTACACCTTC. It yields the protein CASTYDGQGNYGYTF. The full variable domain, with the rest looked up from reference TRBV19 and TRBJ1-2, is DGGITQSPKYLFRKEGQNVTLSCEQNLNHDAMYWYRQDPGQGLRLIYYSQIVNDFQKGDIAEGYSVSREKKESFPLTVTSAQKNPTAFYLCASTYDGQGNYGYTFGSGTRLTVV.

CDR3 sequence: CAISPGQLYTDTQYF. In nucleotides, the CDR3 is TGTGCCATCAGTCCGGGACAGCTTTACACAGATACGCAGTATTTT. The V call is TRBV10-3, the J call TRBJ2-3; 7 bases align to TRBD1. The V segment lost 5 bases and the J segment 2 bases; nucleotides outside the gene matches: 7. Germline CDR1 reads ENHRY; CDR2 reads SYGVKD. The CDR3 sequence is 15 residues long.

CDR3 sequence reads: CASSSSTVGTGELFF. The DNA of the CDR3 is TGTGCCAGCAGCTCTAGCACCGTCGGCACCGGGGAGCTGTTTTTT. The chain recombines TRBV11-3 with TRBJ2-2; D is perhaps TRBD2 (5 bases). Germline CDR1 and CDR2: SGHNT and YENEEA. V was cut by 4 bases and J by 4 bases, with 13 bases left in between. This CDR3 region has 15 residues.

This clone was seen once. The chain recombines TRBV6-5 with TRBJ1-6, with D possibly TRBD1 on 6 matching bases. With 2 bases removed from V and 10 bases from J, the gap between germline ends came to 12 bases. CDR3 size: 14 residues. Looked up from germline, CDR1 is MNHEY and CDR2 is SVGAGI. The CDR3 DNA reads as TGTGCCAGCAGTTACGGAGGGGGAGTCTCACCCCTCCACTTT. As protein: CASSYGGGVSPLHF.

V usage is TRBV30 and J usage is TRBJ2-7, with D hard to call. The length of the CDR3 is 12 residues. Germline V lookup: CDR1 GTSNPN, CDR2 SVGIG (reference sequence). Trimming removed 0 bases at V and 6 bases at J, with 9 bases between. The CDR3 here is CAWSVQGLEQYF. In DNA form, the CDR3 reads TGTGCCTGGAGTGTACAAGGCCTCGAGCAGTACTTC.